This TCR beta chain is from a study of control samples from healthy donors and cancer patients. Produced via immunoSEQ multiplex PCR; TCRdb's table is partial and in-frame only. The sample includes 98,000 or so clones, around three quarters of them seen just once. Deletions cut 1 base from V and 4 bases from J, with 14 bases between. The V gene's germline CDR1 is GTSNPN and CDR2 SVGIG (reference sequence). The CDR3 runs to 14 residues. What was sequenced was blood. The chain links TRBV30 to TRBJ2-7, with D unresolved. The receptor was derived from a woman in her thirties in good health. This CDR3 reads CAWSETAVGYEQYF. The CDR3 DNA is TGTGCCTGGAGTGAGACTGCGGTCGGGTACGAGCAGTACTTC.